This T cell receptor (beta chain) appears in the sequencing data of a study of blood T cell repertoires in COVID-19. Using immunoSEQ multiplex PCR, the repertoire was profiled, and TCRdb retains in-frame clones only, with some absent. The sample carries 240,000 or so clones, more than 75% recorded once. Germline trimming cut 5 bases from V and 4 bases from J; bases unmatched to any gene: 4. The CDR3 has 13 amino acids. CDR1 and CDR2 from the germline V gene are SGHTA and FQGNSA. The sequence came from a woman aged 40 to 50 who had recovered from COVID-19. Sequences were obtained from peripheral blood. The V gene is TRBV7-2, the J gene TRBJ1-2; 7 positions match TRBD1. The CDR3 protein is CASSPRTGYGYTF. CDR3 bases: TGTGCCAGCAGCCCCAGGACAGGCTATGGCTACACCTTC.